This T cell receptor (beta chain) was documented in a study of blood T cell repertoires in COVID-19. About the study: Donors in the United States, Italy and Spain gave samples during acute or convalescent COVID-19.

Original handling: Estimates of nucleated cell counts were drawn from the amplification of reference gene primers. Generated by immunoSEQ multiplex PCR, the TCRdb table keeps only in-frame clones and is missing some. The DNA was the basis for D and trimming; V, J and clone size are from that table. Of more than 70,000 clones listed, around 90% are singletons. CDR3 size: 14 residues. Germline V gene data show CDR1 as KGHSH and CDR2 as LQKENI. V was cut by 6 bases and J by 5 bases, with 11 bases left in between. The rearrangement joins TRBV18 to TRBJ1-6; D possibly corresponds to TRBD1 (5 bases). Sequences were obtained from peripheral blood. This sequence originates from a man aged 50 to 60 with active COVID-19. This chain's CDR3 is CASSRDSDNSPLHF. In DNA form, the CDR3 reads TGTGCCAGCTCCCGCGACAGCGATAATTCACCCCTCCACTTT.